The entry below describes one T cell receptor beta chain. Germline loops: CDR1 SGHNT, CDR2 YENEEA. Between the trimmed V and J ends, which lost 2 bases and 9 bases, there was a span of 8 bases. CDR3 length: 13 amino acids. The sample belongs to a study of blood T cell repertoires in COVID-19. Across the whole study: Samples of COVID-19 (acute and convalescent) were obtained from the United States, Italy and Spain.

Seattle enrolled patients during active infection and tracked them longitudinally. Authors' data handling: Amplified reference gene primers provided the basis for estimating nucleated cell counts. Sequenced by immunoSEQ multiplex PCR; TCRdb stores in-frame clones only, minus some. D and trimming were read from the DNA, whereas the V and J calls and clone size are those reported in that table. The data contain 190,000 or so clones, approximately 94% of them singletons. What was sequenced was peripheral blood. The sequence was obtained from a man aged 25-45 years with COVID-19, enrolled during active disease. The gene calls are TRBV11-3 and TRBJ1-6; D call uncertain. As DNA, the CDR3 is TGTGCCAGCAGCTTATCCCCCGTTTCACCCCTCCACTTT. Its translation: CASSLSPVSPLHF.